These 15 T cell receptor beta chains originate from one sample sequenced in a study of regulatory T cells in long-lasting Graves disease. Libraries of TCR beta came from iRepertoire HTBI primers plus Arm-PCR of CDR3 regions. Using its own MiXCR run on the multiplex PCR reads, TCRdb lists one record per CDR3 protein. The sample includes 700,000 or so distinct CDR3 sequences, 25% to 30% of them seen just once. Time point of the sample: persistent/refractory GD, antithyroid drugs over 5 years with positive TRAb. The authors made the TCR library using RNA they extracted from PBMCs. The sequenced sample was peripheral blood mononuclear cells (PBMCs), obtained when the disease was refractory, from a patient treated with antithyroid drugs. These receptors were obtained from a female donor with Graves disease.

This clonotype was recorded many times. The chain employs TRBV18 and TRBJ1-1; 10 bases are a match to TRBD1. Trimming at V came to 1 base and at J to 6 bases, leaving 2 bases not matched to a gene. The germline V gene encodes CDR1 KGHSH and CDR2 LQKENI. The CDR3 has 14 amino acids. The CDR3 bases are TGTGCCAGCTCACCACAAGGACAGGGGGCTGAAGCTTTCTTT. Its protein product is CASSPQGQGAEAFF.

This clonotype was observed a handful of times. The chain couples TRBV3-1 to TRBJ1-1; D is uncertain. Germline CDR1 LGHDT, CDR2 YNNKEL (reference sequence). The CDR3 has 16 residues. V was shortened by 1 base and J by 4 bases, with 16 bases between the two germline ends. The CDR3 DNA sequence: TGTGCCAGCAGCCAAGCGGGTCTGGGAACAACCACTGAAGCTTTCTTT. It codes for CASSQAGLGTTTEAFF.

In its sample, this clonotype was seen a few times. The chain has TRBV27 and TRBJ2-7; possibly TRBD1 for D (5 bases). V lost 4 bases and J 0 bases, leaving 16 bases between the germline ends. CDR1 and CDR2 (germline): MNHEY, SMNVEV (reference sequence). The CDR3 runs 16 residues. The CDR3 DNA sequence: TGTGCCAGCAGTTCCCGGGTAGGGGTAAGCTCCTACGAGCAGTACTTC. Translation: CASSSRVGVSSYEQYF.

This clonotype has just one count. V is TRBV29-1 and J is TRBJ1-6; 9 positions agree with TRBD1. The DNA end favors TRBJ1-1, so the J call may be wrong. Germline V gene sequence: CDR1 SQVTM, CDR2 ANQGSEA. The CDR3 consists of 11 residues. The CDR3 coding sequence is TGCAGCGCCGGGACAGGGTCTGAAGCTTTCTTT. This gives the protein CSAGTGSEAFF.

This chain's CDR3 is CASRPTQGSVLETQYF. For the CDR3, the DNA is TGTGCCAGCAGGCCGACTCAGGGGTCGGTTCTCGAGACCCAGTACTTC. J is TRBJ2-5 and V is TRBV6-1, with TRBD1 as a possible D gene (6 bases). Per germline, CDR1 MNHNS and CDR2 SASEGT. The CDR3 is made up of 16 amino acids. V lost 6 bases to trimming and J lost 5 bases, with 22 bases between them.

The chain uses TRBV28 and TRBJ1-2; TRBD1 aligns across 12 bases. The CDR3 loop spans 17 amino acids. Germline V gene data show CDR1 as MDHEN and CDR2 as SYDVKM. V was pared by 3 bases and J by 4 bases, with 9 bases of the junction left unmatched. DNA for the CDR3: TGTGCCAGCAGTTTGTCCGGGACAGGGGGCGGCCTCTATGGCTACACCTTC. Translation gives CASSLSGTGGGLYGYTF.

The CDR3: CASSQDARNGSYNSPLHF. The CDR3 DNA sequence: TGTGCCAGCAGCCAAGACGCCAGGAATGGGTCCTATAATTCACCCCTCCACTTT. The chain combines TRBV3-1 with TRBJ1-6; no clear D gene. CDR1 LGHDT and CDR2 YNNKEL come from the germline V gene (reference sequence). This CDR3 is built from 18 residues. V was cut by 0 bases and J by 1 base, with 13 bases left in between.

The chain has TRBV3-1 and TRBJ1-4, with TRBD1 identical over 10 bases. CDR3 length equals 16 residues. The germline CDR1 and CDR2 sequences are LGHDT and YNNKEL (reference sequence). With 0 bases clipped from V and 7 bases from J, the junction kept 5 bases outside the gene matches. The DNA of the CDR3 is TGTGCCAGCAGCCAAGATAGGACAGGGGGGATTGAAAAACTGTTTTTT. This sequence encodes CASSQDRTGGIEKLFF.

The CDR3 sequence: CASSTGLAWETQYF. The CDR3 DNA reads TGTGCCAGCAGTACAGGACTAGCGTGGGAGACCCAGTACTTC. This chain links TRBV2 with TRBJ2-5; 9 bases align to TRBD2. The germline gives CDR1 SNHLY, CDR2 FYNNEI. With V trimmed by 5 bases and J by 5 bases, 6 bases remained unmatched. The CDR3 length is 14 residues. The full variable domain, its missing parts supplied by reference TRBV2 and TRBJ2-5, is EPEVTQTPSHQVTQMGQEVILRCVPISNHLYFYWYRQILGQKVEFLVSFYNNEISEKSEIFDDQFSVERPDGSNFTLKIRSTKLEDSAMYFCASSTGLAWETQYFGPGTRLLVL.

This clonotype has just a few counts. The CDR3 protein is CASSVEGLNTEAFF. The DNA of the CDR3 is TGTGCCAGCAGCGTAGAGGGGTTGAACACTGAAGCTTTCTTT. The chain combines TRBV9 with TRBJ1-1; TRBD1 might be the D (5 bases). The CDR3 loop spans 14 amino acids. Trimming took off 0 bases at V and 0 bases at J, with 6 bases between the two ends. Germline values: CDR1 SGDLS, CDR2 YYNGEE.

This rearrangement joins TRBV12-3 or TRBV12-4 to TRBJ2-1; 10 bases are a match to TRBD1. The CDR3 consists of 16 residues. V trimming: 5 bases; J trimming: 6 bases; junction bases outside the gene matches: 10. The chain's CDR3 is CASSAPGTGDGNEQFF. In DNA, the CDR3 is TGTGCCAGCAGTGCACCCGGGACAGGGGACGGCAATGAGCAGTTCTTC.

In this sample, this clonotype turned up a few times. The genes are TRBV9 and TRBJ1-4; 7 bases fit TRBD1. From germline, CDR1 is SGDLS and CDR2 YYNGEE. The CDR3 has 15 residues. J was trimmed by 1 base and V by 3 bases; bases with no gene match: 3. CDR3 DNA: TGTGCCAGCAGCGCGCAGGGGGTAACTAATGAAAAACTGTTTTTT. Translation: CASSAQGVTNEKLFF.

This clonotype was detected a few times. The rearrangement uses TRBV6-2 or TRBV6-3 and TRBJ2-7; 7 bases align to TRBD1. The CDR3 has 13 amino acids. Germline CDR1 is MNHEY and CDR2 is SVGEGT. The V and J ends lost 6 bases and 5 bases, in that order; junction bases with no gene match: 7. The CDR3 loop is CASSPVTGDEQYF. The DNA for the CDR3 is TGTGCCAGCAGCCCCGTTACAGGGGACGAGCAGTACTTC.

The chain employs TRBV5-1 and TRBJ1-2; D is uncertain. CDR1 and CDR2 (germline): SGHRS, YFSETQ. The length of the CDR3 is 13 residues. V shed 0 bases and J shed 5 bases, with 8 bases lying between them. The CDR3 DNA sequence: TGCGCCAGCAGCTTGGGGGCCCAATATGGCTACACCTTC. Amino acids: CASSLGAQYGYTF.

Here the CDR3 reads CASSQDLGPGNTIYF. The CDR3 DNA is TGTGCCAGCAGCCAGGATCTAGGTCCTGGAAACACCATATATTTT. V is TRBV11-2 and J is TRBJ1-3; D is uncertain. CDR3 size: 15 residues. V was shortened by 5 bases and J by 2 bases, with 13 bases between the two germline ends. Germline lookup yields CDR1 SGHAT and CDR2 FQNNGV.